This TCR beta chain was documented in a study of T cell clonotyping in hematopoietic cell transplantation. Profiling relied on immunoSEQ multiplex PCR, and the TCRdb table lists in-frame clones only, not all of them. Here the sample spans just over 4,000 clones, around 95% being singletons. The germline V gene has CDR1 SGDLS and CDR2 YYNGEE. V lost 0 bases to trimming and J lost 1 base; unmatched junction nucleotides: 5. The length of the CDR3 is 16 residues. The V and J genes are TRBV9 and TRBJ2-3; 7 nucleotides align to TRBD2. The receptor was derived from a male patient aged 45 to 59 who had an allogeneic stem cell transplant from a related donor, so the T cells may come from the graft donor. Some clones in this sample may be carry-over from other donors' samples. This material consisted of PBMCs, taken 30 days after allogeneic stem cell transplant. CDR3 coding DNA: TGTGCCAGCAGCGTAGCAGGCGGGGGTCGCACAGATACGCAGTATTTT. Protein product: CASSVAGGGRTDTQYF. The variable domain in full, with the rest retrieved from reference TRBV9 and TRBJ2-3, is DSGVTQTPKHLITATGQRVTLRCSPRSGDLSVYWYQQSLDQGLQFLIQYYNGEERAKGNILERFSAQQFPDLHSELNLSSLELGDSALYFCASSVAGGGRTDTQYFGPGTRLTVL.